This TCR beta chain was obtained from a study of CD8+ T cells in alopecia areata. Study context: Treated patients were given oral tofacitinib, which was dosed at 5 to 10 mg twice daily.

This clone has a handful of counts. Its antigen is undetermined. Extracted RNA was reverse transcribed, and the resulting cDNA served as sequencing template. Clones were read by immunoSEQ multiplex PCR, and TCRdb kept only the in-frame ones, dropping some. The sample has 90,000 to 150,000 clones, 53% seen once. Treatment here: oral pan-JAK inhibitor, 5-10 mg twice daily. Overall study findings and caveats: Normal skin's resident alphabeta T cells are sequenced alongside lesional scalp T cells. Numerous clones, expanded in lesions, remained in scalp and blood during tofacitinib.

The CDR3 contains 14 residues. Germline V lookup: CDR1 SGHRS, CDR2 YFSETQ. V lost 2 bases to trimming and J lost 7 bases, with 10 bases between them. The source is a human donor with alopecia areata. The chain is built from TRBV5-1 and TRBJ1-6; D uncertain. The sequenced sample was CD4+ T cells sorted from blood, obtained at week 4, from a patient treated with tofacitinib. CDR3 sequence reads: CASSFDPENSPLHF. The CDR3 DNA follows: TGCGCCAGCAGCTTTGATCCCGAAAATTCACCCCTCCACTTT.